Below are 21 T cell receptor beta chains sequenced from a single sample in a study of STAT5B mutations in CD4+ large granular lymphocyte leukemia (dated by TCRdb to the early 2020s). Libraries were made using the immunoSEQ multiplex PCR assay. Here the immuneACCESS table is served through TCRdb, limited to in-frame sequences with V and J called. Missing clones are a known gap in these copies; in checked studies unresolved V genes cover under half, and the rest lacks a known reason. The sample contains approximately 32,000 clones, 69% of them found a single time. 2.5% to 3% of the sample is held by the ten biggest clonotypes. The sequencing sample was made of CD4+ T cells from blood buffy coats. The source of these receptors is a human donor in good health.

This chain uses TRBV30 with TRBJ1-2; weak D call: TRBD1 (5 bases). V lost 1 base and J lost 5, with 14 bases in between. The CDR3 has 14 residues. Germline values: CDR1 GTSNPN, CDR2 SVGIG (reference sequence). The CDR3 DNA follows: TGTGCCTGGAGTGGTACGGGGGGATTTTATGGCTACACCTTC. Its translation: CAWSGTGGFYGYTF.

The gene calls are TRBV7-6 and TRBJ2-7; 7 nucleotides match TRBD1. The CDR3 covers 13 residues. Germline V gene lookup returns CDR1 SGHVS and CDR2 FNYEAQ. The trim removed 5 bases at V and 3 bases at J, leaving 4 bases unmatched. CDR3 sequence: CASSTRDSYEQYF. DNA for the CDR3: TGTGCCAGCAGCACCCGGGACAGCTACGAGCAGTACTTC.

This clone came up once. The chain carries TRBV4-3 and TRBJ2-3; unclear D gene. The CDR3 contains 15 residues. CDR1 is LGHNA and CDR2 is YSLEER in the germline V gene. Trimming cost V 1 base and J 2 bases, with 10 bases left between them. Here the CDR3 DNA reads TGCGCCAGCAGCCAAGGAGCGACCCTCACAGATACGCAGTATTTT. Translating gives CASSQGATLTDTQYF.

This chain connects TRBV19 to TRBJ2-2, with 7 bases lining up with TRBD1. V lost 10 bases and J lost 2; bases outside the gene matches: 10. This CDR3 has 15 residues. The V gene's germline CDR1 is LNHDA and CDR2 SQIVND (reference sequence). The CDR3 region has the DNA TGTGCCATCGAATCCGGGACAGACAACACCGGGGAGCTGTTTTTT. Translation gives CAIESGTDNTGELFF.

This clone was picked up a small number of times. In DNA form, the CDR3 reads TGTGCCAGCACCTTCGGGGGGGGCTATGGCTACACCTTC. Translation: CASTFGGGYGYTF. The V gene is TRBV28, the J gene TRBJ1-2; TRBD1 is a possible D gene (5 bases). CDR1 MDHEN and CDR2 SYDVKM come from the germline V gene. Trimming pared 7 bases from V and 4 bases from J, leaving 13 bases between. This CDR3 is built from 13 residues.

The J gene is TRBJ2-7, the V gene TRBV7-3, with D possibly TRBD2 on 5 matching bases. V was shortened by 5 bases and J by 0 bases, with 8 bases between the two germline ends. Per the germline V gene, CDR1 is SGHTA and CDR2 is FQGTGA. This CDR3 has 13 residues. The CDR3 loop reads CASSRGSSYEQYF. The CDR3 nucleotides are TGTGCCAGCAGCCGCGGGTCCTCCTACGAGCAGTACTTC.

The chain employs TRBV7-8 and TRBJ1-5; TRBD1 is a possible D gene (6 bases). This CDR3 spans 15 amino acids. The V and J ends lost 1 base and 6 bases respectively, with 13 bases between them. CDR1 is SGHVS, CDR2 FQNEAQ, per germline. The DNA of the CDR3 is TGTGCCAGCAGCTTAGACAGGGTGGTTTCTCAGCCCCAGCATTTT. Translating it yields CASSLDRVVSQPQHF.

The chain links TRBV7-6 to TRBJ1-4; tentatively, D is TRBD1 (5 bases). The CDR3 is made up of 14 amino acids. V was clipped by 1 base and J by 7 bases, with 10 bases between them. Germline lookup yields CDR1 SGHVS and CDR2 FNYEAQ. The CDR3: CASSLGGGGEKLFF. In nucleotides, the CDR3 is TGTGCCAGCAGCTTAGGCGGGGGGGGTGAAAAACTGTTTTTT.

The chain is built from TRBV5-1 and TRBJ2-7; D unresolved. CDR1 and CDR2 (germline): SGHRS, YFSETQ. The CDR3 extends over 17 amino acids. Trimming took off 1 base at V and 1 base at J, with 18 bases between the two ends. The CDR3 region is CASSLTAKGMSSYEQYF. CDR3 DNA sequence: TGCGCCAGCAGCTTGACAGCAAAGGGTATGAGTTCCTACGAGCAGTACTTC.

The CDR3 coding sequence is TGCGCCAGCAGCTTGGGTAGCCGGGGGGGCCACGAGCAGTACTTC. Translation: CASSLGSRGGHEQYF. This chain joins TRBV5-1 and TRBJ2-7; 8 bases align to TRBD2. The CDR3 has 15 amino acids. Per the germline V gene, CDR1 is SGHRS and CDR2 is YFSETQ. The J segment lost 5 bases and the V segment lost 0 bases, leaving 7 bases of the junction unmatched.

The chain has TRBV30 and TRBJ2-7, with 8 positions matching TRBD1. The germline V gene has CDR1 GTSNPN and CDR2 SVGIG (reference sequence). The CDR3 covers 15 residues. V lost 4 bases and J lost 1; bases outside the gene matches: 9. This CDR3 reads CAWIKWTGRSYEQYF. CDR3 DNA: TGTGCCTGGATTAAATGGACAGGGAGATCCTACGAGCAGTACTTC.

The chain has TRBV9 and TRBJ2-7, with 11 bases that match TRBD1. The CDR3 totals 16 residues. The germline CDR1 and CDR2 sequences are SGDLS and YYNGEE. V lost 4 bases to trimming and J lost 6 bases; unmatched junction nucleotides: 12. The CDR3 sequence: CASSPGTGGVLGEQYF. In DNA form, the CDR3 reads TGTGCCAGCAGCCCCGGGACAGGGGGGGTCCTAGGCGAGCAGTACTTC.

The chain combines TRBV27 with TRBJ1-6; D gene uncertain. This CDR3 spans 15 amino acids. Between the trimmed V and J ends, which lost 3 bases and 2 bases, there was a span of 8 bases. The germline V gene encodes CDR1 MNHEY and CDR2 SMNVEV (reference sequence). The DNA of the CDR3 is TGTGCCAGCAGTTTGACTCTCCCCTATAATTCACCCCTCCACTTT. It is translated as CASSLTLPYNSPLHF.

This chain links TRBV6-5 with TRBJ1-5, with TRBD1 matching 7 bases. This CDR3 has 15 amino acids. With 2 bases clipped from V and 3 bases from J, the junction kept 4 bases outside the gene matches. The germline V gene has CDR1 MNHEY and CDR2 SVGAGI. CDR3 DNA sequence: TGTGCCAGCAGTTACAGACAGGGTCCCAATCAGCCCCAGCATTTT. Amino acid sequence: CASSYRQGPNQPQHF.

Judged by abundance, this clone is medium-sized (0.01 to 0.1%). The V and J genes are TRBV2 and TRBJ1-1, with 7 bases that match TRBD1. This CDR3 comprises 11 residues. Trimming took 4 bases from V and 12 from J; bases not matched to a gene: 5. Per the germline V gene, CDR1 is SNHLY and CDR2 is FYNNEI. CDR3 DNA: TGTGCCAGCAGTGCAGACAGGGACTCTTTCTTT. This encodes CASSADRDSFF.

The rearrangement joins TRBV7-2 to TRBJ1-2; TRBD1 aligns across 9 bases. V lost 2 bases, J lost 13 bases, and 8 bases stayed unmatched. Germline V gene sequence: CDR1 SGHTA, CDR2 FQGNSA. CDR3 size: 13 residues. The CDR3 is CASSLRGQGLTTF. In DNA, the CDR3 is TGTGCCAGCAGCTTAAGGGGACAGGGCCTTACCACCTTC.

The gene calls are TRBV19 and TRBJ2-1, with 8 nucleotides matching TRBD1. Germline V gene data show CDR1 as LNHDA and CDR2 as SQIVND (reference sequence). With 3 bases clipped from V and 3 bases from J, the junction kept 7 bases outside the gene matches. CDR3 length: 16 amino acids. The CDR3 sequence: CASSIPTGGRYNEQFF. DNA for the CDR3: TGTGCCAGTAGTATCCCCACAGGGGGTCGCTACAATGAGCAGTTCTTC.

The table lists this clone with a count of one. The V gene is TRBV7-2, the J gene TRBJ2-1, with D maybe TRBD1 (5 bases). The CDR3 has 16 amino acids. CDR1 SGHTA and CDR2 FQGNSA come from the germline V gene. V gave up 5 bases and J gave up 0 bases, with 14 bases separating them. CDR3: CASSLWGGNSYNEQFF. Written as DNA, the CDR3 is TGTGCCAGCAGCCTGTGGGGCGGTAACTCCTACAATGAGCAGTTCTTC.

The chain links TRBV7-2 to TRBJ1-1; the D is unclear. The length of the CDR3 is 14 residues. V was trimmed by 6 bases and J by 1 base, leaving 12 bases between them. Germline V CDR1 and CDR2: SGHTA, FQGNSA. The CDR3 here is CASRLGPKNTEAFF. Here the CDR3 DNA reads TGTGCCAGCAGGCTCGGGCCCAAGAACACTGAAGCTTTCTTT.

In DNA, the CDR3 is TGTGCCAGCAGTGGGGGCAGGGAGAGTGAAAAACTGTTTTTT. As protein: CASSGGRESEKLFF. This chain connects TRBV2 to TRBJ1-4; tentative D call: TRBD1 (5 bases). CDR1 and CDR2 from the germline V gene are SNHLY and FYNNEI. V lost 4 bases, J lost 7 bases, and 13 bases lay in between. This CDR3 spans 14 amino acids.

The chain carries TRBV6-5 and TRBJ1-3; 7 bases line up with TRBD1. The CDR3 has 15 amino acids. From germline, CDR1 is MNHEY and CDR2 SVGAGI. Trimming took 5 bases from V and 7 from J; bases not matched to a gene: 11. The CDR3 spells CASSRRGNRGNTIYF. Written as DNA, the CDR3 is TGTGCCAGCAGTCGCAGGGGGAATAGGGGTAACACCATATATTTT.